This TCR beta chain was identified during a study of blood T cells in healthy people across ages. Germline CDR1 reads MDHEN; CDR2 reads SYDVKM. V lost 7 bases, J lost 7 bases, and 10 bases stayed unmatched. This CDR3 is 15 amino acids long. For the second PCR, which ran for about 6 to 11 cycles, a sample-barcoded 5' primer and a J-beta primer mix were used. In TCRdb, the 5' RACE reads were re-called with MiXCR into one record per CDR3 protein. The repertoire holds 1 million or so distinct CDR3 sequences, with approximately 25% as singletons. Overall study results and limits: Naive CD4+ cells and diversity were both higher in long-lived donors than in aged donors.

This clonotype has a handful of counts. Antigen specificity is unknown. These data also formed part of another study, on T cells of mothers and their children. In that study: Over 5 children and their three healthy Caucasian mothers were the donors.

The origin of this receptor is a girl aged 2-10 years in good health. Sequencing was carried out using blood. The genes are TRBV28 and TRBJ1-4; the match to TRBD1 covers 9 bases. CDR3 DNA: TGTGCCAGCAAAGACCCTGGACAGGGGAGTGAAAAACTGTTTTTT. Amino acids: CASKDPGQGSEKLFF.